One sample yielded the 11 T cell receptor beta chains listed below, sequenced in a study of OX40 agonist ivuxolimab in advanced cancers. Sequencing used immunoSEQ multiplex PCR; TCRdb keeps in-frame clones, though not all of them. The sample lists 63,000 or so clones; just over 85% were seen once. Material: CD4+ or CD8+ T cells sorted from blood, obtained in a trial of the OX40 agonist ivuxolimab. The receptors stem from an adult with an advanced solid tumor such as melanoma, head and neck, liver or kidney cancer.

The chain joins TRBV6-4 to TRBJ2-2, with 7 bases that match TRBD2. Germline values: CDR1 MRHNA, CDR2 SNTAGT. The V and J ends lost 5 bases and 1 base, in that order; junction bases with no gene match: 7. The CDR3 is 16 amino acids. The CDR3 nucleotides read TGTGCCAGCAGTACGATCAGGACTAGGAACACCGGGGAGCTGTTTTTT. It codes for CASSTIRTRNTGELFF.

The J gene is TRBJ2-5, the V gene TRBV5-1; a weak D match, TRBD1 (6 bases). V was cut by 0 bases and J by 7 bases, with 13 bases left in between. This CDR3 region has 14 residues. Germline CDR1 and CDR2: SGHRS and YFSETQ. The CDR3: CASSLETGRVTQYF. CDR3 coding DNA: TGCGCCAGCAGCTTGGAAACAGGGCGAGTGACCCAGTACTTC.

The V gene is TRBV28, the J gene TRBJ2-1; TRBD2 matches at 7 bases. The trim removed 4 bases at V and 0 bases at J, leaving 3 bases unmatched. The germline CDR1 and CDR2 sequences are MDHEN and SYDVKM. The length of the CDR3 is 15 residues. CDR3: CASSSSGTSYNEQFF. The CDR3 DNA sequence: TGTGCCAGCAGTTCCAGCGGGACCTCCTACAATGAGCAGTTCTTC. Combining the CDR3 with reference TRBV28 and TRBJ2-1 gives the whole variable domain DVKVTQSSRYLVKRTGEKVFLECVQDMDHENMFWYRQDPGLGLRLIYFSYDVKMKEKGDIPEGYSVSREKKERFSLILESASTNQTSMYLCASSSSGTSYNEQFFGPGTRLTVL.

V is TRBV6-6 and J is TRBJ1-2, with 8 bases that match TRBD1. The length of the CDR3 is 15 residues. The germline V gene has CDR1 MNHNY and CDR2 SVGAGI (reference sequence). Trimming took 6 bases from V and 3 from J; bases not matched to a gene: 9. For the CDR3, the DNA is TGTGCCAGCAGACCAGGACAGGGTTCGGACTATGGCTACACCTTC. The encoded protein is CASRPGQGSDYGYTF.

The chain has TRBV6-1 and TRBJ2-3; D call uncertain. Trimming stripped 1 base from V and 1 base from J, with 6 bases between. CDR1 MNHNS and CDR2 SASEGT come from the germline V gene. The CDR3 spans 14 residues. This CDR3 is CASSEDRGTDTQYF. In nucleotides, the CDR3 is TGTGCCAGCAGTGAAGACCGAGGCACAGATACGCAGTATTTT.

In DNA, the CDR3 is TGTGCCAGCAGCCAGCGGACTAGCGGCACAGATACGCAGTATTTT. As protein: CASSQRTSGTDTQYF. V is TRBV5-4 and J is TRBJ2-3, with TRBD2 identical over 9 bases. V was clipped by 4 bases and J by 1 base; unmatched bases: 4. The CDR3 length is 15 residues. Germline assignment: CDR1 SGHNT and CDR2 YYREEE (reference sequence).

This clone turned up a few times. The chain couples TRBV7-9 to TRBJ1-2, with unresolved D. Germline lookup yields CDR1 SEHNR and CDR2 FQNEAQ (reference sequence). Between the trimmed V and J ends, which lost 5 bases and 7 bases, there was a span of 17 bases. The length of the CDR3 is 14 residues. As DNA, the CDR3 is TGTGCCAGCAGCCCCCGTCCACCGAGCCTTGGCTACACCTTC. Translating gives CASSPRPPSLGYTF.

This clone appeared once. The chain is built from TRBV4-3 and TRBJ1-1; maybe TRBD1 (5 bases). The CDR3 has 13 residues. Germline CDR1 LGHNA, CDR2 YSLEER. V was clipped by 4 bases and J by 1 base, with 7 bases between them. The DNA of the CDR3 is TGCGCCAGCAGCCTAACAGGGAACACTGAAGCTTTCTTT. Its protein product is CASSLTGNTEAFF.

The chain combines TRBV7-6 with TRBJ2-1; 7 bases are shared with TRBD2. The germline gives CDR1 SGHVS, CDR2 FNYEAQ. The CDR3 runs 15 residues. V was pared by 5 bases and J by 0 bases, with 4 bases of the junction left unmatched. CDR3 nucleotide sequence: TGTGCCAGCAGCCGTCCTAGCGGCTCCTACAATGAGCAGTTCTTC. As protein: CASSRPSGSYNEQFF.

The chain joins TRBV2 to TRBJ2-1; D might be TRBD2 (5 bases). CDR1 is SNHLY, CDR2 FYNNEI, per germline. The length of the CDR3 is 13 residues. Trimming left V 6 bases short and J 4 bases short, with 10 bases between. The CDR3 reads CASSPEGYNEQFF. DNA of the CDR3: TGTGCCAGCAGCCCCGAGGGTTACAATGAGCAGTTCTTC.

The V and J genes are TRBV5-6 and TRBJ2-5; D unresolved. The germline V and J ends were trimmed by 1 base and 2 bases, with 6 bases remaining between them. Germline CDR1 SGHDT, CDR2 YYEEEE. CDR3 length: 13 residues. As DNA, the CDR3 is TGTGCCAGCAGCTTGACAGCTCAAGAGACCCAGTACTTC. It codes for CASSLTAQETQYF.